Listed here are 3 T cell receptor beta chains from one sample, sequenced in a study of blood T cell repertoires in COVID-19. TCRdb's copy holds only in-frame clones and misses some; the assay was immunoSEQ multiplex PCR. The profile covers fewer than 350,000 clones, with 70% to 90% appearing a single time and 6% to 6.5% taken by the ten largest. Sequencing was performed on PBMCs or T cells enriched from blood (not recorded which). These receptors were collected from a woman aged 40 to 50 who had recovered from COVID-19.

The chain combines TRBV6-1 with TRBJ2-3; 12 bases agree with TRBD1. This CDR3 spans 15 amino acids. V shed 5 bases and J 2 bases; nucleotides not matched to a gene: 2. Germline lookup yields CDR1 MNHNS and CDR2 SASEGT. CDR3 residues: CASSQGQGATDTQYF. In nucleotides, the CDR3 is TGTGCCAGCAGTCAGGGACAGGGGGCCACAGATACGCAGTATTTT.

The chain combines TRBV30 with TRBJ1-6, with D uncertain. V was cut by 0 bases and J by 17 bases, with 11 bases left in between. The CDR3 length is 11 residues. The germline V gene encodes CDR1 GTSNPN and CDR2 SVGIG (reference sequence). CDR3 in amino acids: CAWSVFGQVHF. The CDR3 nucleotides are TGTGCCTGGAGTGTATTCGGCCAGGTCCACTTT.

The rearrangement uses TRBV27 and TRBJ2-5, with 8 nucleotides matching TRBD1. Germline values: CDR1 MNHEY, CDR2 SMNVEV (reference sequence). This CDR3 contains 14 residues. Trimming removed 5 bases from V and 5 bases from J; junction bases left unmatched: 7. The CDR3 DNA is TGTGCCAGCAGTCCAGGGACAGGAGGGGAGACCCAGTACTTC. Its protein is CASSPGTGGETQYF.